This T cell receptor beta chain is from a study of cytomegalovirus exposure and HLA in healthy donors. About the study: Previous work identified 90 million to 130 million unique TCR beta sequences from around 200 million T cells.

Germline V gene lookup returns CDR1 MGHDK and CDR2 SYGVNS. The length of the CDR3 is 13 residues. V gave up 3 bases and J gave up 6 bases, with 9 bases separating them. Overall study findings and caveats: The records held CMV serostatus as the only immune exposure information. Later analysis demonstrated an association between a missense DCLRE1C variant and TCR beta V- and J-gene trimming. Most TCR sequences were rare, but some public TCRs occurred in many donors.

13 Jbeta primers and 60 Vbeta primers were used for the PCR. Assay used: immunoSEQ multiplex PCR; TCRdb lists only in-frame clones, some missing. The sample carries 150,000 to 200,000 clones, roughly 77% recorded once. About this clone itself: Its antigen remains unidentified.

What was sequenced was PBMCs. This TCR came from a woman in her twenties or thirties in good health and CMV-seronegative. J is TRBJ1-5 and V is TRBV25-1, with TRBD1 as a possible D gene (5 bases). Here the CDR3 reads CASSDQGAQPQHF. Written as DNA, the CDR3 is TGTGCCAGCAGTGACCAAGGGGCTCAGCCCCAGCATTTT.